This T cell receptor (beta chain) was sequenced during a study of blood T cell repertoires in COVID-19. The protocol was immunoSEQ multiplex PCR, while the TCRdb copy is restricted to in-frame clones and leaves out a portion. The repertoire holds 200,000 or so clones, with approximately 81% as singletons. The CDR3 totals 15 residues. V was clipped by 6 bases and J by 0 bases; unmatched bases: 2. Germline assignment: CDR1 MNHEY and CDR2 SVGAGI. This TCR derives from a woman of 80 years or more with COVID-19, enrolled during active disease. The chain links TRBV6-5 to TRBJ2-6; 7 nucleotides align to TRBD1. Input material: peripheral blood. This CDR3 is CASRTGYSGANVLTF. The DNA for the CDR3 is TGTGCCAGCAGGACAGGGTACTCTGGGGCCAACGTCCTGACTTTC.